Listed here are 3 T cell receptor beta chains from one sample, sequenced in a study of T-cell memory formation after mild COVID-19. Via MiXCR, TCRdb re-called the 5' RACE reads, giving one row per CDR3 protein. The table lists approximately 65,000 distinct CDR3 sequences, approximately 16% of them singletons. Sequencing input: PBMCs or a T cell subset sorted from them (not recorded which). These receptors were collected from an adult woman who had mild COVID-19 (a few samples of this study predate the infection). Cell type and time point are not known.

This clonotype has more than one count but fewer than ten. This sequence joins TRBV4-1 and TRBJ2-1; TRBD1 matches at 9 bases. V shed 3 bases, J shed 6 bases, and the junction held 9 bases outside the gene matches. Germline V gene sequence: CDR1 MGHRA, CDR2 YSYEKL. The length of the CDR3 is 16 residues. DNA for the CDR3: TGCGCCAGCAGCCATCCGACAGGGGGAGGAAGCAATGAGCAGTTCTTC. It is translated as CASSHPTGGGSNEQFF.

This clonotype has at least ten counts. The gene calls are TRBV7-9 and TRBJ2-3; D gene unclear. The CDR3 loop spans 14 amino acids. Germline loops: CDR1 SEHNR, CDR2 FQNEAQ (reference sequence). V gave up 4 bases and J gave up 4 bases, with 12 bases separating them. The DNA for the CDR3 is TGTGCCAGCAGCTATATAGGGCCGGCAGATACGCAGTATTTT. As protein: CASSYIGPADTQYF.

This clonotype was detected a few times. The rearrangement joins TRBV27 to TRBJ2-3; D call uncertain. Trimming pared 5 bases from V and 9 bases from J, leaving 24 bases between. From germline, CDR1 is MNHEY and CDR2 SMNVEV (reference sequence). The CDR3 has 16 residues. The CDR3 coding sequence is TGTGCCAGCAGTCGGCAGTCGATAGACTCCTCATCAACGCAGTATTTT. It yields the protein CASSRQSIDSSSTQYF.